These 9 T cell receptor beta chains share one sample of origin, sequenced in a study of blood T cell repertoires in COVID-19. The protocol was immunoSEQ multiplex PCR, while the TCRdb copy is restricted to in-frame clones and leaves out a portion. The repertoire holds about 240,000 clones, more than 85% seen once, with approximately 4.1% in the top ten. Sequenced: PBMCs or T cells enriched from blood (not recorded which). These receptors all stem from a woman aged 25 to 39 who had recovered from COVID-19.

As for this clone: At the DNA level, this CDR3 is encoded by other sequences in the same sample as well. This sequence joins TRBV19 and TRBJ1-4, with a weak D call TRBD1 (6 bases). The CDR3 sequence is 14 residues long. Germline V lookup: CDR1 LNHDA, CDR2 SQIVND (reference sequence). V dropped 5 bases and J dropped 5 bases, with 12 bases sitting between them. The CDR3 loop is CASSLQGGNEKLFF. The DNA of the CDR3 is TGTGCCAGTAGTCTACAGGGCGGGAATGAAAAACTGTTTTTT. Variable domain in full (rest from reference TRBV19 and TRBJ1-4): DGGITQSPKYLFRKEGQNVTLSCEQNLNHDAMYWYRQDPGQGLRLIYYSQIVNDFQKGDIAEGYSVSREKKESFPLTVTSAQKNPTAFYLCASSLQGGNEKLFFGSGTQLSVL.

The chain couples TRBV19 to TRBJ2-3; TRBD1 is a possible D gene (5 bases). Germline V gives CDR1 LNHDA, CDR2 SQIVND (reference sequence). The germline V and J ends were trimmed by 6 bases and 2 bases, with 18 bases remaining between them. This CDR3 comprises 16 residues. CDR3 in DNA: TGTGCCAGTAGGGGATCGGACACCATCTTCACAGATACGCAGTATTTT. This translates into CASRGSDTIFTDTQYF.

The chain uses TRBV12-5 and TRBJ2-5; 7 bases agree with TRBD1. V shed 5 bases and J 4 bases; nucleotides not matched to a gene: 10. The CDR3 consists of 15 residues. Germline assignment: CDR1 LGHNT and CDR2 FRNRAP. The CDR3 protein is CASGGGQAEGETQYF. The CDR3 DNA is TGTGCTAGTGGTGGTGGACAGGCCGAGGGAGAGACCCAGTACTTC.

The V and J genes are TRBV29-1 and TRBJ1-2; 7 nucleotides agree with TRBD1. Germline lookup yields CDR1 SQVTM and CDR2 ANQGSEA. After removal of 6 bases from V and 1 base from J, the junction contained 8 bases not matched to a gene. The CDR3 contains 14 residues. CDR3 protein: CSVFDRAGNYGYTF. The CDR3 region has the DNA TGCAGCGTCTTTGACAGGGCCGGTAACTATGGCTACACCTTC.

This clone was observed a single time. The V and J genes are TRBV15 and TRBJ2-7; D perhaps matches TRBD1 (6 bases). Germline CDR1 and CDR2: LNHNV and YYDKDF (reference sequence). Trimming stripped 4 bases from V and 4 bases from J, with 14 bases between. This CDR3 has 14 amino acids. This CDR3 is CATSNRAVAYEQYF. CDR3 in DNA: TGTGCCACCAGCAACAGGGCGGTCGCGTACGAGCAGTACTTC.

The V call is TRBV9, the J call TRBJ1-4, with 7 bases fitting TRBD1. Germline-derived CDR1 and CDR2 are SGDLS and YYNGEE. This CDR3 has 15 amino acids. Trimming removed 4 bases from V and 5 bases from J; junction bases left unmatched: 8. The CDR3 is CASSMTGTENEKLFF. The CDR3 nucleotides are TGTGCCAGCAGCATGACCGGGACAGAGAATGAAAAACTGTTTTTT.

The V gene is TRBV28, the J gene TRBJ1-2; TRBD1 matches at 8 bases. After removal of 2 bases from V and 6 bases from J, the junction contained 14 bases not matched to a gene. Germline V gene sequence: CDR1 MDHEN, CDR2 SYDVKM. CDR3 size: 17 residues. CDR3: CASSLPGGQAVFDGYTF. Here the CDR3 DNA reads TGTGCCAGCAGTTTACCCGGGGGACAGGCCGTTTTCGATGGCTACACCTTC.

This chain links TRBV5-5 with TRBJ1-1, with a possible D match to TRBD1 (5 bases). Germline CDR1 reads SGHKS; CDR2 reads YYEKEE (reference sequence). The CDR3 length is 13 residues. V dropped 1 base and J dropped 6 bases, with 10 bases sitting between them. CDR3 coding DNA: TGTGCCAGCAGCTTGTGGCCCAGGGCTGAAGCTTTCTTT. Its translation: CASSLWPRAEAFF.

V gene TRBV6-5 combines with J gene TRBJ2-1; TRBD2 matches 11 bases. This CDR3 comprises 15 residues. With V trimmed by 7 bases and J by 5 bases, 7 bases remained unmatched. The germline CDR1 and CDR2 sequences are MNHEY and SVGAGI. The CDR3: CASTAGTSGNNEQFF. The CDR3 bases are TGTGCCAGCACCGCCGGGACTAGCGGAAACAATGAGCAGTTCTTC.